In this sample, the clone carrying this TCR beta chain turned up a few times. Its cognate antigen is unknown. Sample treatment: roughly 10-day PBMC culture with coronavirus spike peptide pools or control peptides (ViraFEST assay). Germline-derived CDR1 and CDR2 are SGHNT and YYREEE (reference sequence). This CDR3 has 14 residues. Trimming stripped 1 base from V and 1 base from J, with 8 bases between. This record comes from a study of vaccination and CD4 T cells after COVID-19. On the study more broadly: Investigators stimulated cells with overlapping spike peptides drawn from SARS-CoV-2, HCoV-NL63, HCoV-OC43 and HCoV-229E. The control cultures got either a CEFX pool, an HIV-1 Nef pool, or no peptide at all.

An Oncomine TCR Beta short-read assay was used to sequence the DNA from cultured CD4+ T cells. TCRdb used MiXCR to reprocess the PCR reads, holding one entry per CDR3 protein. The sample yields some 10,000 distinct CDR3 sequences, roughly a fifth seen once. Study-level findings and limits: Convalescent patients had a median roughly 84% of post-vaccine SARS-CoV-2-reactive clones that were detected only after vaccination, not before it.

Sequenced here: CD4+ T cells from blood, cultured in vitro, sampled after SARS-CoV-2 vaccination. The TCR was taken from a human donor who had recovered from COVID-19. The chain links TRBV5-4 to TRBJ1-1; unclear D gene. The CDR3 spells CASSLPGSNTEAFF. The CDR3 DNA reads as TGTGCCAGCAGCTTGCCCGGGTCGAACACTGAAGCTTTCTTT.